A selection of T cell receptor beta chains follows, all from one sample in a study of control samples from healthy donors and cancer patients. Method: immunoSEQ multiplex PCR; TCRdb's copy keeps in-frame clones and lacks some. The repertoire holds 40,000 to 45,000 clones, with roughly three quarters as singletons. Material: formalin-fixed, paraffin-embedded tissue. The receptors here all came from a male donor with melanoma. The CDR3 runs from the conserved cysteine through the conserved F or W. Fields, in order: D gene, clone size, V gene, J gene, CDR3 protein, CDR3 DNA. A D gene is named only where the DNA matches it firmly. Rows give clone size only sometimes, using once, few, many, or a class for an expanded clone.

>TRBD2|.|TRBV24-1|TRBJ2-7
CATSDPSGSALNPDEQYF
TGTGCCACCAGTGACCCTAGCGGGAGCGCTTTGAATCCGGACGAGCAGTACTTC
>TRBD1|.|TRBV19|TRBJ2-6
CASSPKGQSFTSGANVLTF
TGTGCCAGTAGTCCCAAGGGACAGAGCTTCACATCTGGGGCCAACGTCCTGACTTTC
>TRBD1|.|TRBV18|TRBJ1-4
CASSGTDEKLFF
TGTGCCAGCTCCGGGACAGATGAAAAACTGTTTTTT
>.|.|TRBV7-8|TRBJ2-2
CASSRLSGELFF
TGTGCCAGCAGCCGACTATCCGGGGAGCTGTTTTTT
>.|.|TRBV7-8|TRBJ1-4
CASSPREVGEKLFF
TGTGCCAGCAGCCCCCGAGAAGTCGGAGAAAAACTGTTTTTT
>.|.|TRBV13|TRBJ1-3
CASSPGPQNYPSGNTIYF
TGTGCCAGCAGCCCGGGACCCCAAAATTATCCCTCTGGAAACACCATATATTTT
>TRBD2|.|TRBV3-1/TRBV3-2|TRBJ2-5
CASSPRLAGETQYF
TGTGCCAGCAGCCCCCGACTAGCGGGAGAGACCCAGTACTTC
>.|.|TRBV4-2|TRBJ2-7
CANSQDLAYIYEQYF
TGTGCCAACAGCCAAGATCTAGCGTATATCTACGAGCAGTACTTC
>TRBD2|few|TRBV7-3|TRBJ2-5
CASSTKYGTSGHKHQETQYF
TGTGCCAGCAGCACCAAATACGGGACTAGCGGGCACAAACACCAAGAGACCCAGTACTTC
>TRBD1|.|TRBV5-1|TRBJ1-4
CASSFGQGSEKLFF
TGCGCCAGCAGCTTCGGACAGGGGAGTGAAAAACTGTTTTTT
>TRBD1|.|TRBV11-2|TRBJ1-2
CASSSGTGGIYGYTF
TGTGCCAGCAGTTCGGGGACAGGGGGGATTTATGGCTACACCTTC
>.|.|TRBV19|TRBJ1-4
CASSIAQGSTELFF
TGTGCCAGTAGTATAGCCCAGGGGAGTACGGAACTGTTTTTT
>TRBD2|.|TRBV10-2|TRBJ2-3
CASSVGLAETDTQYF
TGCGCCAGCAGTGTGGGACTAGCGGAAACAGATACGCAGTATTTT
>.|.|TRBV6-6|TRBJ1-3
CASRYRVPSGNTIYF
TGTGCCAGCAGGTACAGGGTCCCCTCTGGAAACACCATATATTTT
>TRBD1|.|TRBV14|TRBJ2-3
CASSQFTGTGSTDTQYF
TGTGCCAGCAGCCAATTTACCGGGACAGGGAGCACAGATACGCAGTATTTT
>TRBD2|.|TRBV24-1|TRBJ2-3
CATSDLGGRSTDTQYF
TGTGCCACCAGTGATTTAGGCGGGAGGAGCACAGATACGCAGTATTTT
>.|.|TRBV2|TRBJ1-1
CASSDQRPTEAFF
TGTGCCAGCAGTGATCAACGCCCGACAGAAGCTTTCTTT
>TRBD2|.|TRBV6-4|TRBJ2-3
CASSEASGRTDTQYF
TGTGCCAGCAGTGAGGCTAGCGGGAGGACAGATACGCAGTATTTT
>TRBD2|.|TRBV5-4|TRBJ2-7
CASSSGTISGKNYEQYF
TGTGCCAGCAGCTCTGGAACTATTAGCGGGAAAAACTACGAGCAGTACTTC
>.|few|TRBV29-1|TRBJ2-1
CSPRTANNEQFF
TGCAGCCCGCGGACAGCCAACAATGAGCAGTTCTTC
>.|.|TRBV20-1|TRBJ2-1
CSARDHEQFF
TGCAGTGCTAGAGATCATGAGCAGTTCTTC
>TRBD2|.|TRBV28|TRBJ2-4
CASRTLAVQFKNIQYF
TGTGCCAGCAGAACACTAGCGGTACAATTCAAAAACATTCAGTACTTC
>.|.|TRBV9|TRBJ2-7
CASSVSPSPYYEQYF
TGTGCCAGCAGCGTAAGTCCTTCTCCCTACTACGAGCAGTACTTC
>.|.|TRBV6-5|TRBJ1-2
CASRTGLFYGYTF
TGTGCCAGCAGAACGGGACTCTTCTATGGCTACACCTTC
>.|.|TRBV7-2|TRBJ2-3
CASSFLGADTQYF
TGTGCCAGCAGCTTCTTGGGGGCAGATACGCAGTATTTT
>TRBD1|once|TRBV30|TRBJ2-7
CAWSTGQGPYEQYF
TGTGCCTGGAGTACCGGACAGGGCCCCTACGAGCAGTACTTC
>TRBD1|once|TRBV3-1/TRBV3-2|TRBJ1-5
CASRQTGGGQPQHF
TGTGCCAGCAGACAGACAGGGGGCGGGCAGCCCCAGCATTTT
>.|.|TRBV29-1|TRBJ2-7
CSVGQGNF
.
>TRBD2|.|TRBV19|TRBJ2-5
CASRRGLRAGDSETQYF
TGTGCCAGTAGACGAGGGTTACGAGCGGGAGACAGCGAGACCCAGTACTTC